This TCR beta chain was obtained from a study of regulatory T cells in long-lasting Graves disease. This clonotype was observed a few times. Researchers made TCR beta libraries by using iRepertoire HTBI primers and running Arm-PCR on CDR3 regions. TCRdb recomputed calls from the multiplex PCR reads with MiXCR, one row per CDR3 protein. Of around 480,000 distinct CDR3 sequences in the sample, approximately 16% were seen once. The CDR3 runs to 13 residues. Germline V lookup: CDR1 KGHSH, CDR2 LQKENI. V lost 1 base, J lost 5 bases, and 9 bases lay in between. Time point in this sample: newly diagnosed GD, antithyroid drugs for less than 3 months. PBMCs provided the RNA from which the TCR library was made. These same records also appear under a second study, on T cells in Graves' hyperthyroidism and ophthalmopathy.

This material consisted of peripheral blood mononuclear cells (PBMCs), taken at new diagnosis, from a patient treated with antithyroid drugs. The receptor was isolated from a woman aged 35-60 years with Graves disease. The chain carries TRBV18 and TRBJ2-7; no firm D call. DNA for the CDR3: TGTGCCAGCTCACCACTCGACCTGAACGAGCAGTACTTC. It encodes CASSPLDLNEQYF.